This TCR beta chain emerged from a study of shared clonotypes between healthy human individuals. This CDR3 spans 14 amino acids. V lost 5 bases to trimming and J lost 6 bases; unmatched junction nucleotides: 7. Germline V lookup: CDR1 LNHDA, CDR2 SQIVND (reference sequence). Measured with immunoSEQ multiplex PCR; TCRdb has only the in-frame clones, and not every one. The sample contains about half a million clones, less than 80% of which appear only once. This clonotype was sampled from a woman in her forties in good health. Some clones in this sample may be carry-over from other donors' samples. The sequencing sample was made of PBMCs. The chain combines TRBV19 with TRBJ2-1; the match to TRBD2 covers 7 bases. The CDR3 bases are TGTGCCAGTAGTTCACCGGGACTACTCAATGAGCAGTTCTTC. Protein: CASSSPGLLNEQFF.